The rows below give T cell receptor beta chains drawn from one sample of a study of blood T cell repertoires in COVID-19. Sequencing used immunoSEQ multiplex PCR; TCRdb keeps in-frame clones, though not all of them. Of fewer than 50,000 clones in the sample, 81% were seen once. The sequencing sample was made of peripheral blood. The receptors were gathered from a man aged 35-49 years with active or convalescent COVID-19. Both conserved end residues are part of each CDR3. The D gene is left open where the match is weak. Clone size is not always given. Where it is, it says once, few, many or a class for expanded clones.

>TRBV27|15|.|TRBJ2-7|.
TGTGCCAGCAGTTTACAGACAGGTGGAACCTACGAGCAGTACTTC
CASSLQTGGTYEQYF
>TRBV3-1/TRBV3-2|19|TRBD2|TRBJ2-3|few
TGTGCCAGCAGCCCCGGGACTAGCGGGGGGGCCTCGGTCGCAGATACGCAGTATTTT
CASSPGTSGGASVADTQYF
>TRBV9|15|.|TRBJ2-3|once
TGTGCCAGCAGCGTAGCGGCGGGCCCTACAGATACGCAGTATTTT
CASSVAAGPTDTQYF
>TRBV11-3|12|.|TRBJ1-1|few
TGTGCCAGCAGCTCAGTAAACACTGAAGCTTTCTTT
CASSSVNTEAFF
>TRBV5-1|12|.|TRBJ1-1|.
TGCGCCAGCAGTCGGGATAGGGCTGAAGCTTTCTTT
CASSRDRAEAFF
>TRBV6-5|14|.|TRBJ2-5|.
TGTGCCAGCAGTCGTTCGACAGGCCAAGAGACCCAGTACTTC
CASSRSTGQETQYF
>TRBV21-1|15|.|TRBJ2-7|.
TGTGCCAGCACCGTCAGAGGGACAGGGAGCCACGAGCAGTACTTC
CASTVRGTGSHEQYF
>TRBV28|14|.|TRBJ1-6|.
TGTGCCAGCAGTTTGTCCAGGGGCGATTCACCCCTCCACTTT
CASSLSRGDSPLHF
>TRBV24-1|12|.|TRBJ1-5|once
TGTGCCACCAGTTTAAGCAATCAGCCCCAGCATTTT
CATSLSNQPQHF
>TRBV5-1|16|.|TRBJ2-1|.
TGCGCCAGCAGCTTGGGACTGGCGAGCTCCTACAATGAGCAGTTCTTC
CASSLGLASSYNEQFF
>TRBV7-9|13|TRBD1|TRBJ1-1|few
TGTGCCAGCAGCCCCGGACAGGGGTTCGCAGCTTTCTTT
CASSPGQGFAAFF
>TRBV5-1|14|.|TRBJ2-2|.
TGCGCCAGCAGCTTCTACAGGGCCGACGGGGAGCTGTTTTTT
CASSFYRADGELFF
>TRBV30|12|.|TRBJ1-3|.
TGTGCCTGGAGAGTAGGGGTAAACACCATATATTTT
CAWRVGVNTIYF
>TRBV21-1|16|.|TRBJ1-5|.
TGTGCCAGCAGCAAAGCGAGGGTTTCGGGCGATCAGCCCCAGCATTTT
CASSKARVSGDQPQHF
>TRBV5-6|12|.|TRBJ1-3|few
TGTGCCAGCAGCTTGCGGGAGGACACCATATATTTT
CASSLREDTIYF
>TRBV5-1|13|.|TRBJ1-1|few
TGCGCCAGCAGCTTGGGGATCGGGACTGAAGCTTTCTTT
CASSLGIGTEAFF
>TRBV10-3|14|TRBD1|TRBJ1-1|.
TGTGCCATCAGTGATAAACAGGGGGCGGCTGAAGCTTTCTTT
CAISDKQGAAEAFF
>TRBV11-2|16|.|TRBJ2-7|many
TGTGCCAGCAGCTCCCTCAGGACTGGAACTTCCTACGAGCAGTACTTC
CASSSLRTGTSYEQYF
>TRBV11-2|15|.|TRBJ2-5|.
TGTGCCAGCAGCTTAGCTGGGGGGGCCTTAGAGACCCAGTACTTC
CASSLAGGALETQYF
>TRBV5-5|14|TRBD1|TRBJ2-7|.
TGTGCCAGCACCAGGGACAGGGGTTCCTACGAGCAGTACTTC
CASTRDRGSYEQYF
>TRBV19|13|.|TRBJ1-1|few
TGTGCCAGTAGTATGGGGGGGAACACTGAAGCTTTCTTT
CASSMGGNTEAFF
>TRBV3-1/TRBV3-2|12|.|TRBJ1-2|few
TGTGCCAGCAGCCAAGGGCTCTATGGCTACACCTTC
CASSQGLYGYTF
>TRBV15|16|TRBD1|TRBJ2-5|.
TGTGCCACCAGCAGAGGACAGGGAAGTGGGCAAGAGACCCAGTACTTC
CATSRGQGSGQETQYF
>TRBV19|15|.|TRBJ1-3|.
TGTGCCAGTAGTCCGGACAACGTCTCTGGAAACACCATATATTTT
CASSPDNVSGNTIYF
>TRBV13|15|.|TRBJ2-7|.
TGTGCCAGCAGCTCAACAGAGAAGGGGTCCTACGAGCAGTACTTC
CASSSTEKGSYEQYF
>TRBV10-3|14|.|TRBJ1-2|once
TGTGCCATCAGTGAATCCGACAGGAACTATGGCTACACCTTC
CAISESDRNYGYTF
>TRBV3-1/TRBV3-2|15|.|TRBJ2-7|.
TGTGCCAGCAGCCGAGCCTCTACAGGGACCTACGAGCAGTACTTC
CASSRASTGTYEQYF
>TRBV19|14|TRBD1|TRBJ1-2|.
TGTGCCAGTAGTCCCCAGGGGGTTGGGTATGGCTACACCTTC
CASSPQGVGYGYTF
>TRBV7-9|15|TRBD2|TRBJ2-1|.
TGTGCCAGCAGCTTAGGGACTAGCGGGGGGAATGAGCAGTTCTTC
CASSLGTSGGNEQFF